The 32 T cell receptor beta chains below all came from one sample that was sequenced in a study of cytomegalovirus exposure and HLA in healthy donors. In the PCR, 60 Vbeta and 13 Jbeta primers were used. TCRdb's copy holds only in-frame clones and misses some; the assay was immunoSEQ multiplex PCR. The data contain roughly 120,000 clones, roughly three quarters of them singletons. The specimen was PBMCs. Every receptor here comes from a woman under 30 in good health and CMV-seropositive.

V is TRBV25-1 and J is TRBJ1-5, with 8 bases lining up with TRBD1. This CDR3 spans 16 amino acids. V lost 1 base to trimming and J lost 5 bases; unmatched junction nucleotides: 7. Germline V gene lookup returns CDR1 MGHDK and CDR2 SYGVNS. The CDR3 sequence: CASSESGDRGDQPQHF. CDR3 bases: TGTGCCAGCAGTGAATCGGGAGACAGGGGTGATCAGCCCCAGCATTTT.

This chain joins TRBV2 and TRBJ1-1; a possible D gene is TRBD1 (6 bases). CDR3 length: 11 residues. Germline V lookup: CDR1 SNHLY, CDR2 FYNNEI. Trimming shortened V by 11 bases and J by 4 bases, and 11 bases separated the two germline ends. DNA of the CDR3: TGTGCCGGCCAGGGGTTCACTGAAGCTTTCTTT. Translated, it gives CAGQGFTEAFF.

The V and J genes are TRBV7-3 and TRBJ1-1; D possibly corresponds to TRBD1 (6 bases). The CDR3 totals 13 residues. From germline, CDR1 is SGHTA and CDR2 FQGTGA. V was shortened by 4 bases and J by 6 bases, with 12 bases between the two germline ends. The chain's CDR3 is CASSSDRRSEAFF. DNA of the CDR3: TGTGCCAGCAGCTCCGACAGGCGCTCTGAAGCTTTCTTT.

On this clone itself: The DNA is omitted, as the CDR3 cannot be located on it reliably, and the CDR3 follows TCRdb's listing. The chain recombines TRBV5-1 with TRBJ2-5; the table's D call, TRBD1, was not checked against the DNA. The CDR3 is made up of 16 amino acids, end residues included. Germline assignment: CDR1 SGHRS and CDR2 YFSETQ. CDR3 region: CASSSPVGQGTTEGYF.

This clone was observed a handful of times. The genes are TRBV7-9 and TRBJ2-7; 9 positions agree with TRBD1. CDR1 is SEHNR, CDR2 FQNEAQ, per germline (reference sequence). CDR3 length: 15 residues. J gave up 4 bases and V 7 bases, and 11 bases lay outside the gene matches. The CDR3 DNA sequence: TGTGCCAGCACCTGGACAGGGGAATTCTTTTACGAGCAGTACTTC. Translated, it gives CASTWTGEFFYEQYF.

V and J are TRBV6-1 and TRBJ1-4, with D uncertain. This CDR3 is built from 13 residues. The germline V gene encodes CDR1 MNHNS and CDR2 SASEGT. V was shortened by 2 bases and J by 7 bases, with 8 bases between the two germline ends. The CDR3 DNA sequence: TGTGCCAGCAGTGAAATCGTCGGTGAAAAACTGTTTTTT. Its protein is CASSEIVGEKLFF.

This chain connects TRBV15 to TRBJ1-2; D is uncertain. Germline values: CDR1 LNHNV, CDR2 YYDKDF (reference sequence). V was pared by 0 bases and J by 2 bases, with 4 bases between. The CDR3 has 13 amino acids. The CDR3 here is CATSRDKNYGYTF. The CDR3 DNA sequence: TGTGCCACCAGCAGAGATAAAAACTATGGCTACACCTTC. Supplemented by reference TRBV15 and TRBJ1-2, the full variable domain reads DAMVIQNPRYQVTQFGKPVTLSCSQTLNHNVMYWYQQKSSQAPKLLFHYYDKDFNNEADTPDNFQSRRPNTSFCFLDIRSPGLGDTAMYLCATSRDKNYGYTFGSGTRLTVV.

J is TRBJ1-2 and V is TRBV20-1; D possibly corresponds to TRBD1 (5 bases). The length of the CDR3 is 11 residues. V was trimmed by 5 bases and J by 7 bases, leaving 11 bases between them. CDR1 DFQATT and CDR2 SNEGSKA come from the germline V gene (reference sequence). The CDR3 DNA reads TGCAGTGCTTCCGGGACTGGTGGCTACACCTTC. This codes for CSASGTGGYTF.

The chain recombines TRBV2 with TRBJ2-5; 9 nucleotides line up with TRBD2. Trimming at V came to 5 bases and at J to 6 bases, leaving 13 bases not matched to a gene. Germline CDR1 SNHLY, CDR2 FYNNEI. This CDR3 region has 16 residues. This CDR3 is CASSTQGLAGVKTQYF. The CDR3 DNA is TGTGCCAGCAGTACCCAAGGATTAGCGGGAGTCAAGACCCAGTACTTC.

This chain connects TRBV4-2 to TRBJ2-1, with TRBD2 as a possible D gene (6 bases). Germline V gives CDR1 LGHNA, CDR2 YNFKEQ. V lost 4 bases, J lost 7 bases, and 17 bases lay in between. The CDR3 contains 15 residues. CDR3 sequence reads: CASSPSPGSVNEQFF. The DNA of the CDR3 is TGTGCCAGCAGCCCCTCTCCCGGGAGTGTAAATGAGCAGTTCTTC.

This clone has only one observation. CDR3 amino acids: CASSQGVGQPQHF. CDR3 nucleotides: TGTGCCAGCAGCCAGGGGGTAGGGCAGCCCCAGCATTTT. V and J are TRBV2 and TRBJ1-5; 7 positions agree with TRBD1. Trimming cost V 6 bases and J 7 bases; bases outside gene matches: 6. The CDR3 has 13 residues. Germline lookup yields CDR1 SNHLY and CDR2 FYNNEI.

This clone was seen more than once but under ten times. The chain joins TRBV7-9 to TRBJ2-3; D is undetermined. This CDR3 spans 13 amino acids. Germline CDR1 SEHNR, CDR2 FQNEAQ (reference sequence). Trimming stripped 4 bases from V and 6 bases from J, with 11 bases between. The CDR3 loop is CASSSAVGDTQYF. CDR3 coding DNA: TGTGCCAGCAGCTCCGCCGTGGGCGATACGCAGTATTTT.

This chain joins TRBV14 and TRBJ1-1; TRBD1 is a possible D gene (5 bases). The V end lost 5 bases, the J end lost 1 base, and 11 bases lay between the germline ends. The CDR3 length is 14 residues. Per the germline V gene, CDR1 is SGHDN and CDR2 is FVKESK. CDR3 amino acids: CASSVGGGNTEAFF. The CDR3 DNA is TGTGCCAGCAGCGTCGGGGGGGGGAACACTGAAGCTTTCTTT.

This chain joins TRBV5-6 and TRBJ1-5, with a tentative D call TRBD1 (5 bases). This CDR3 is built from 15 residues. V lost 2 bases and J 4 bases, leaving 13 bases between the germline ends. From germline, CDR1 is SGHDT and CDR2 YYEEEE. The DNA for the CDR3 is TGTGCCAGCAGCTTTGCGGGGGTCTGGAATCAGCCCCAGCATTTT. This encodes CASSFAGVWNQPQHF.

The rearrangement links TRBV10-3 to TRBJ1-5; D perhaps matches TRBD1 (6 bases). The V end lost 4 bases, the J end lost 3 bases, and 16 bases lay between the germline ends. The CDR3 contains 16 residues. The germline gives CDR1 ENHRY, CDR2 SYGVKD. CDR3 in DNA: TGTGCCATCAGTGCCCGCGCACAGGGCTACAATCAGCCCCAGCATTTT. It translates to CAISARAQGYNQPQHF.

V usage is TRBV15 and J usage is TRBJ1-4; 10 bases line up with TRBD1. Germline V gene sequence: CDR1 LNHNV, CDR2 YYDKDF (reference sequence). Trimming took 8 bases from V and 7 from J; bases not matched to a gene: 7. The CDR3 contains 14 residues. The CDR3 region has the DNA TGTGCCACCGATCTGGACAGGGGGAGTGAAAAACTGTTTTTT. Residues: CATDLDRGSEKLFF.

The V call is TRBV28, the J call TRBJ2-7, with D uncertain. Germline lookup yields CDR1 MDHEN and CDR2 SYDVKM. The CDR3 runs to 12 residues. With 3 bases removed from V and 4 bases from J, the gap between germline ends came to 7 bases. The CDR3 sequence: CASSLSSYEQYF. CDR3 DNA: TGTGCCAGCAGTTTGTCCAGTTACGAGCAGTACTTC.

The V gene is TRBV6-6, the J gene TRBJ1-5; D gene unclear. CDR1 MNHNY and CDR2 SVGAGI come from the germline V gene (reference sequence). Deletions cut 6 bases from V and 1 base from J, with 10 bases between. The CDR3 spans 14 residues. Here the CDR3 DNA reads TGTGCCAGCAGCCCTCCGGGAAGCAATCAGCCCCAGCATTTT. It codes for CASSPPGSNQPQHF.

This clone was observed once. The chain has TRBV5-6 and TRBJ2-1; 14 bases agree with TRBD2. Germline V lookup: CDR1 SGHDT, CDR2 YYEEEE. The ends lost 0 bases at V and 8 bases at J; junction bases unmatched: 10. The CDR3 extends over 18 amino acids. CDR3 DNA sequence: TGTGCCAGCAGCTTGGTTTTGTGGGGGACTAGCGGGAGTGATGAGCAGTTCTTC. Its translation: CASSLVLWGTSGSDEQFF.

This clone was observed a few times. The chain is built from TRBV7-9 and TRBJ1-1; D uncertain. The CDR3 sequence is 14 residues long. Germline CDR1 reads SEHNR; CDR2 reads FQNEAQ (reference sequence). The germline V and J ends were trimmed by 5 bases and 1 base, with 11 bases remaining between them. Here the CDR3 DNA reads TGTGCCAGCAGCCCCGCCCGGGAGAACACTGAAGCTTTCTTT. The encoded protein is CASSPARENTEAFF.

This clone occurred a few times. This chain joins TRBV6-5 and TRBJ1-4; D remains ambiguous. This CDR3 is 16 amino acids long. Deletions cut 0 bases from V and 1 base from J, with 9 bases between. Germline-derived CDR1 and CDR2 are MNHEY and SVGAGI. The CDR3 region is CASSYSSLLTNEKLFF. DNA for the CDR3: TGTGCCAGCAGTTACTCGAGCCTGCTAACTAATGAAAAACTGTTTTTT.

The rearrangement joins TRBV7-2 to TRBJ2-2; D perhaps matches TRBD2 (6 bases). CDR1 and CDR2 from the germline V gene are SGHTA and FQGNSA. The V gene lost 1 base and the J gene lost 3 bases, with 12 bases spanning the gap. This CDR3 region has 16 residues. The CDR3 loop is CASSLVTGTHTGELFF. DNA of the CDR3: TGTGCCAGCAGCTTAGTTACCGGGACTCACACCGGGGAGCTGTTTTTT.

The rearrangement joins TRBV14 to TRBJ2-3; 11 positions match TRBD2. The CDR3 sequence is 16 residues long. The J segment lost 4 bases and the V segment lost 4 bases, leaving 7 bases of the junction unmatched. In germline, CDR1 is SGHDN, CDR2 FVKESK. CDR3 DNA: TGTGCCAGCAGCCCGATACTAGCGGGAGACGCAGATACGCAGTATTTT. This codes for CASSPILAGDADTQYF. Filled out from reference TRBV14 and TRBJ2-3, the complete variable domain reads EAGVTQFPSHSVIEKGQTVTLRCDPISGHDNLYWYRRVMGKEIKFLLHFVKESKQDESGMPNNRFLAERTGGTYSTLKVQPAELEDSGVYFCASSPILAGDADTQYFGPGTRLTVL.

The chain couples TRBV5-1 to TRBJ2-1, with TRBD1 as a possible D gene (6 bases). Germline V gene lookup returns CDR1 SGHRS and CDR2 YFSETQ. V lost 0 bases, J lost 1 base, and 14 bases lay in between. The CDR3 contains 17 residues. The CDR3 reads CASSLANLGASYNEQFF. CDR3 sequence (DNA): TGCGCCAGCAGCTTGGCAAACTTGGGGGCGTCCTACAATGAGCAGTTCTTC.

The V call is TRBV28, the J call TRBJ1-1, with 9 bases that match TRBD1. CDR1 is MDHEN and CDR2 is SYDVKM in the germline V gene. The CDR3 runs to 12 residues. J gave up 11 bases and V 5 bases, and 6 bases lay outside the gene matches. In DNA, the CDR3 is TGTGCCAGCAGTGAGAACAGGGGGCTTGCTTTCTTT. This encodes CASSENRGLAFF.

The CDR3 DNA follows: TGCGCCAGTACATCGTCGGGACAGGGGCAAGAGACCCAGTACTTC. As protein: CASTSSGQGQETQYF. The chain couples TRBV5-1 to TRBJ2-5, with 10 bases lining up with TRBD1. The germline V gene encodes CDR1 SGHRS and CDR2 YFSETQ. CDR3 length: 15 residues. J was trimmed by 2 bases and V by 8 bases; bases with no gene match: 9. Looking up the rest from reference TRBV5-1 and TRBJ2-5 gives the full variable domain: KAGVTQTPRYLIKTRGQQVTLSCSPISGHRSVSWYQQTPGQGLQFLFEYFSETQRNKGNFPGRFSGRQFSNSRSEMNVSTLELGDSALYLCASTSSGQGQETQYFGPGTRLLVL.

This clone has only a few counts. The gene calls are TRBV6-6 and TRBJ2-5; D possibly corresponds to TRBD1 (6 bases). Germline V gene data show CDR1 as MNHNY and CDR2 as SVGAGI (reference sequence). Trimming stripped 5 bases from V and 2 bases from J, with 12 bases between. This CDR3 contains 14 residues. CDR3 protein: CASSHTTGQETQYF. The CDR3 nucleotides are TGTGCCAGCAGTCACACGACAGGTCAAGAGACCCAGTACTTC.

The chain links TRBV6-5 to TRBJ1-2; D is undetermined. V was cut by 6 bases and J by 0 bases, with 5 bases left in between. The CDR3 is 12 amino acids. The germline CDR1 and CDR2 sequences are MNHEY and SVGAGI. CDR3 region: CASRGPNYGYTF. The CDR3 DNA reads TGTGCCAGCAGGGGCCCTAACTATGGCTACACCTTC.

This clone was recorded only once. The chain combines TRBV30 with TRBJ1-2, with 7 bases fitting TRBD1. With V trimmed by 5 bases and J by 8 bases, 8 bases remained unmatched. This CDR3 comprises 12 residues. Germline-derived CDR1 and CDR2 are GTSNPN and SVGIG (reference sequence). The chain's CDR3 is CAWLRDSLGYTF. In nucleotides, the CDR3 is TGTGCCTGGCTTCGGGACAGCCTCGGCTACACCTTC.

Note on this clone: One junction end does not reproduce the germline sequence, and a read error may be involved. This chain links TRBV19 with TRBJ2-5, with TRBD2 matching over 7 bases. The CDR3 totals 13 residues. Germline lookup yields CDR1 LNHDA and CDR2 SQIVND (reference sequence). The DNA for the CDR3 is TGTGCCAGTAGTATAGGTGGGAGGGCCGGGGTAAACTTC. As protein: CASSIGGRAGVNF.

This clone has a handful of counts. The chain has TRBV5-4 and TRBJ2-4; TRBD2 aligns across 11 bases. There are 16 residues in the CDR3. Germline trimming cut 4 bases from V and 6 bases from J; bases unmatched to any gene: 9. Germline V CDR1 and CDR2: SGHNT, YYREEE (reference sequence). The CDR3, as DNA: TGTGCCAGCAGCCGGCAACTAGCGGGAGCTGGAAACATTCAGTACTTC. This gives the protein CASSRQLAGAGNIQYF.

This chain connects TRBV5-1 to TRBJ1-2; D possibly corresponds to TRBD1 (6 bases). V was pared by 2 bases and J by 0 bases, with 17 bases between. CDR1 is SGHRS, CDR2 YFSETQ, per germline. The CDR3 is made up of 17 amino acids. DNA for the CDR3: TGCGCCAGCAGCTTAAGGGCAGGGGCCGTTTCTAACTATGGCTACACCTTC. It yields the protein CASSLRAGAVSNYGYTF.